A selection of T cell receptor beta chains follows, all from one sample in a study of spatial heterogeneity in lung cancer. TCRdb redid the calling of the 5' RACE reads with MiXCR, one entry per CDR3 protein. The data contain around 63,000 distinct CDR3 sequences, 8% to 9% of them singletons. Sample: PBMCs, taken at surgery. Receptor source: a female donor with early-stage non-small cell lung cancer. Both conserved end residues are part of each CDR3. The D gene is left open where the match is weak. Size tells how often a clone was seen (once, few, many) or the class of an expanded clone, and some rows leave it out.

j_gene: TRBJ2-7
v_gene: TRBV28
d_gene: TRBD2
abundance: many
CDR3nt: TGTGCCAGCAGTGTGGGCGGGAGGGCCTTCTACGAGCAGTACTTC
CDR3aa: CASSVGGRAFYEQYF

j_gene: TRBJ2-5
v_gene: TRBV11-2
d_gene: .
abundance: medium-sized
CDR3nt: TGTGCCAGCAGCTTCGGTAGCCGGGAGACCCAGTACTTC
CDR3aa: CASSFGSRETQYF

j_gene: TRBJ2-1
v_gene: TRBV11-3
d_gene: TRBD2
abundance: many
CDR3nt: TGTGCCAGCAGCCCAGGGAGGGAGAGGGGCAATGAGCAGTTCTTC
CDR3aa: CASSPGRERGNEQFF

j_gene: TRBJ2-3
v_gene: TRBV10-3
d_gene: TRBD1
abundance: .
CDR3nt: TGTGCCATCAGTGGGGACAGGGGCACAGATACGCAGTATTTT
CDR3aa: CAISGDRGTDTQYF

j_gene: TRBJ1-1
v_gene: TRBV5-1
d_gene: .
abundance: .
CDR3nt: TGCGCCAGCAGCTCAGGTGGAATGAACACTGAAGCTTTCTTT
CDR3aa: CASSSGGMNTEAFF

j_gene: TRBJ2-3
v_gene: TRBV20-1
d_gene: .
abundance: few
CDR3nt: TGCAGTGCTAGAGCTCAGTTGATAGATACGCAGTATTTT
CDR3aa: CSARAQLIDTQYF

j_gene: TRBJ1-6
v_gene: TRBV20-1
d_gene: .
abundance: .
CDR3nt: TGCAGTGCTAGCCTCCAGGGGCCCTCACCCCTCCACTTT
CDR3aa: CSASLQGPSPLHF

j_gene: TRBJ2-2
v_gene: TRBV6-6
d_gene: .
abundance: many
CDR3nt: TGTGCCAGCAGCAGCACCCGGGAGCTGTTTTTT
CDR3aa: CASSSTRELFF

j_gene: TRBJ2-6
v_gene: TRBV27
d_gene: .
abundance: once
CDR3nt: TGTGCCAGCAGGATCGACGGGAGCTCTGGGGCCAACGTCCTGACTTTC
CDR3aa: CASRIDGSSGANVLTF

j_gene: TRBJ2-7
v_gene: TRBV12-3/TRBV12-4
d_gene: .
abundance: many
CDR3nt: TGTGCCAGCAGTTTAGTCGGATCTTACGAGCAGTACTTC
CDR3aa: CASSLVGSYEQYF

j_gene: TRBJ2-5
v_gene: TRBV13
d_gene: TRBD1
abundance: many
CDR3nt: TGTGCCAGCAGCTTTTTAACAGGGGAAGAGACCCAGTACTTC
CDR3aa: CASSFLTGEETQYF

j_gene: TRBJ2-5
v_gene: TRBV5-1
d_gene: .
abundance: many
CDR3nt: TGCGCCAGCAGCCAGGGCCCGAGTGGGCAAGAGACCCAGTACTTC
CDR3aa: CASSQGPSGQETQYF

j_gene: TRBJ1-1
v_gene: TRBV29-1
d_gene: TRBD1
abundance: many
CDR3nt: TGCAGCGTTCCCCGGGACAGCAAAGCTTTCTTT
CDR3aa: CSVPRDSKAFF

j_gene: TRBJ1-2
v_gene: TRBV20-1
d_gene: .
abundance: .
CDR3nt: TGCAGTGCTAGAGGGGACTATGGCTACACCTTC
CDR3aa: CSARGDYGYTF

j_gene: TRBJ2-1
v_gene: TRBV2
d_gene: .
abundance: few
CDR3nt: TGTGCCAGCAGAACAGGGATCGATGAGCAGTTCTTC
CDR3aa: CASRTGIDEQFF

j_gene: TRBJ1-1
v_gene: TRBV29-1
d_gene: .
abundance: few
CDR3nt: TGCAGCGTCGAGGGGCGGGGGGGCCCGAACACTGAAGCTTTCTTT
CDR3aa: CSVEGRGGPNTEAFF

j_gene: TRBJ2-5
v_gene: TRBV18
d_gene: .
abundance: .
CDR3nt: TGTGCCAGCTCACCACCCCGGGACACCCGGCGAGAGACCCAGTACTTC
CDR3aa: CASSPPRDTRRETQYF

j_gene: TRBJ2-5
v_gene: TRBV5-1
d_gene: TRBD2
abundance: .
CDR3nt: TGTGCCAGCAGCAAGACTAGCGGGGGGCAAGAGACCCAGTACTTC
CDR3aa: CASSKTSGGQETQYF

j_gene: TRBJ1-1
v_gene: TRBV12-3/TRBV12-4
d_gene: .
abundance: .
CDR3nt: TGTGCCAGCAGTTTTGGGGGGTCGAGGATAACTGAAGCTTTCTTT
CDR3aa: CASSFGGSRITEAFF

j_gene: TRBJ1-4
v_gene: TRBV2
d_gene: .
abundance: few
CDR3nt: TGTGCCATCTTCACCGGGACACCTAATGAAAAACTGTTTTTT
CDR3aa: CAIFTGTPNEKLFF

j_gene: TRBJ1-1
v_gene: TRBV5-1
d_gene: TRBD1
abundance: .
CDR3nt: TGCGCCAGCAGCTACGGGGTCACAGGGGACACTGAAGCTTTCTTT
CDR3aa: CASSYGVTGDTEAFF

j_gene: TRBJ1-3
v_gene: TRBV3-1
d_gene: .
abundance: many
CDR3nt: TGTGCCAGCAGCCAAGGTTTCGGGCAACATGGAAACACCATATATTTT
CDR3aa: CASSQGFGQHGNTIYF

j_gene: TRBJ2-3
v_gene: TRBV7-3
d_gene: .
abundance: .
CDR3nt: TGTGCCAGCAGCCCCTCCCGAATCAGGGGAGGGACAGATACGCAGTATTTT
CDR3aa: CASSPSRIRGGTDTQYF

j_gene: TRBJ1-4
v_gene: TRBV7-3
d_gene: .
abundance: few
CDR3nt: TGTGCCAGCAGCTTATCGGGGACAACTAATGAAAAACTGTTTTTT
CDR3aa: CASSLSGTTNEKLFF

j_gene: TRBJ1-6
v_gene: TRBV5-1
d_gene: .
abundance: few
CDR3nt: TGCGCCAGCAGCTTGGCCGGACGGCTCAAGGATTCACCCCTCCACTTT
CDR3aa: CASSLAGRLKDSPLHF

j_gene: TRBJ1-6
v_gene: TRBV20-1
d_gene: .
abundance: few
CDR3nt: TGCAGTGCTAGGCCTAAAAGGGGGGGGAGCTCCTATAATTCACCCCTCCACTTT
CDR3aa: CSARPKRGGSSYNSPLHF

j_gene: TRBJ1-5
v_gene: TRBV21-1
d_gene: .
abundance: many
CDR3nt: TGTGCCAGCAGCAAAGGTCATAGCAATCAGCCCCAGCATTTT
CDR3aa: CASSKGHSNQPQHF

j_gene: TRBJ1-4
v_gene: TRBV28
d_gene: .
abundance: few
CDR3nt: TGTGCCAGCAGTTTTGACAGCCCTAATGAAAAACTGTTTTTT
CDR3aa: CASSFDSPNEKLFF